This T cell receptor beta chain came from a study of T cell repertoires in cytomegalovirus infection. TCRdb analysed the reads with MiXCR anew, one entry per CDR3 protein. This sample has about 900,000 distinct CDR3 sequences; approximately 32% occur once, and the top ten carry 13%. The CDR3 has 15 amino acids. V dropped 8 bases and J dropped 1; count of bases not matched to a gene: 7. The germline V gene encodes CDR1 MNHEY and CDR2 SMNVEV (reference sequence). This clonotype was detected only a few times. Its antigen is unknown. The sequence derives from a human donor in good health (CMV status not recorded). Some clones in this sample may be carry-over from other donors' samples. The rearrangement uses TRBV27 and TRBJ2-7; TRBD1 matches 11 bases. Sequencing used cultured CD8+ T cells from PBMCs, obtained from culture after CMV antigen stimulation. CDR3: CASGLWDRGSYEQYF. The CDR3 DNA is TGTGCCAGCGGCCTCTGGGACAGGGGGTCCTACGAGCAGTACTTC.